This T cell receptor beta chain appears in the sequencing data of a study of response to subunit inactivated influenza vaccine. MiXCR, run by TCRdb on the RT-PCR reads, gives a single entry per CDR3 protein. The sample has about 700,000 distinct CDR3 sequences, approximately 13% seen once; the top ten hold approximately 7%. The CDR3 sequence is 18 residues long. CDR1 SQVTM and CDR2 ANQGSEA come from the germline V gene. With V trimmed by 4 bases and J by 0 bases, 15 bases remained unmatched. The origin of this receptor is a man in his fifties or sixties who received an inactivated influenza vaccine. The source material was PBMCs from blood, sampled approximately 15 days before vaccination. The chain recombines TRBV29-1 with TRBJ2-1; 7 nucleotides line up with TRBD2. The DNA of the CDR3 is TGCAGCGTTGTCTTCGACCTGCCTAGCGGACTCTCCTACAATGAGCAGTTCTTC. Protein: CSVVFDLPSGLSYNEQFF.